These 25 T cell receptor beta chains came from one sample sequenced in a study of regulatory T cells in long-lasting Graves disease. The time point here: newly diagnosed GD, antithyroid drugs for less than 3 months. PBMC-extracted RNA yielded the TCR library. Building the TCR beta libraries relied on iRepertoire HTBI primers, and CDR3 regions underwent Arm-PCR. TCRdb reprocessed the multiplex PCR reads with MiXCR, giving one entry per CDR3 protein. Of 530,000 or so distinct CDR3 sequences in the sample, about 13% were seen once. These records were also assigned to another study, of T cells in Graves' hyperthyroidism and ophthalmopathy.

This specimen was peripheral blood mononuclear cells (PBMCs), taken at new diagnosis, from a patient treated with antithyroid drugs. Receptors were obtained from a man aged 30 to 39 with Graves disease.

This clonotype was picked up many times. The CDR3 DNA reads TGTGCCAGCAGTTTCGGGGTGGAGACCCAGTACTTC. Translation: CASSFGVETQYF. The rearrangement links TRBV12-3 or TRBV12-4 to TRBJ2-5; TRBD2 is a possible D gene (5 bases). This CDR3 has 12 residues. Trimming stripped 3 bases from V and 5 bases from J, with 7 bases between.

This clonotype was seen a few times. The chain uses TRBV5-4 and TRBJ2-1; 8 bases fit TRBD2. The CDR3 extends over 15 amino acids. CDR1 is SGHNT, CDR2 YYREEE, per germline (reference sequence). V was pared by 1 base and J by 4 bases, with 4 bases of the junction left unmatched. The CDR3 DNA reads as TGTGCCAGCAGCTTGCAACTAGCGGTTTACAATGAGCAGTTCTTC. It encodes CASSLQLAVYNEQFF.

This clonotype was seen many times. A read error may produce the germline difference seen at one junction end. The chain carries TRBV5-1 and TRBJ2-3; TRBD2 aligns across 12 bases. This CDR3 is built from 15 residues. Per the germline V gene, CDR1 is SGHRS and CDR2 is YFSETQ. CDR3: CASSPGLAGPDTQYF. Written as DNA, the CDR3 is TGTGCCAGCAGCCCAGGACTAGCGGGACCAGATACGCAGTATTTT. Together with reference TRBV5-1 and TRBJ2-3, the CDR3 gives the full variable domain: KAGVTQTPRYLIKTRGQQVTLSCSPISGHRSVSWYQQTPGQGLQFLFEYFSETQRNKGNFPGRFSGRQFSNSRSEMNVSTLELGDSALYLCASSPGLAGPDTQYFGPGTRLTVL.

V is TRBV4-3 and J is TRBJ2-6; D might be TRBD2 (6 bases). Germline CDR1 LGHNA, CDR2 YSLEER. The V end was cut by 1 base, the J end by 1 base, with 11 bases between. This CDR3 region has 17 residues. The CDR3 nucleotides are TGCGCCAGCAGCCAAGGGGGGGTCGTTTCTGGGGCCAACGTCCTGACTTTC. Encoded protein: CASSQGGVVSGANVLTF.

The chain recombines TRBV27 with TRBJ2-1; D is perhaps TRBD1 or TRBD2 (5 bases each). This CDR3 comprises 14 residues. The V end was cut by 3 bases, the J end by 5 bases, with 11 bases between. Germline loops: CDR1 MNHEY, CDR2 SMNVEV (reference sequence). CDR3 coding DNA: TGTGCCAGCAGTTTCGGGGACCGCAACAATGAGCAGTTCTTC. This encodes CASSFGDRNNEQFF.

Ten or more counts support this clonotype. The chain recombines TRBV20-1 with TRBJ1-2, with 9 nucleotides matching TRBD1. V was pared by 3 bases and J by 8 bases, with 4 bases of the junction left unmatched. Germline CDR1 DFQATT, CDR2 SNEGSKA (reference sequence). The CDR3 has 12 amino acids. CDR3 loop: CSARGTGKGYTF. CDR3 DNA sequence: TGCAGTGCTAGGGGGACAGGGAAGGGCTACACCTTC.

This clonotype came up a few times. This rearrangement joins TRBV18 to TRBJ2-7, with TRBD1 identical over 10 bases. The CDR3 has 15 residues. Unmatched junction bases numbered 10, after V lost 6 bases and J lost 5 bases. The germline V gene has CDR1 KGHSH and CDR2 LQKENI. CDR3 amino acids: CASSPAGQGTDEQYF. Written as DNA, the CDR3 is TGTGCCAGCTCGCCGGCGGGACAGGGGACAGACGAGCAGTACTTC.

This clonotype was observed at least ten times. The J gene is TRBJ2-1, the V gene TRBV11-2; 8 nucleotides line up with TRBD2. Germline CDR1 and CDR2: SGHAT and FQNNGV. V lost 5 bases, J lost 6 bases, and 9 bases stayed unmatched. The CDR3 sequence is 15 residues long. CDR3: CASSPGLEFINEQFF. CDR3 bases: TGTGCCAGCAGCCCGGGACTAGAGTTCATCAATGAGCAGTTCTTC.

The chain couples TRBV29-1 to TRBJ1-4; D gene ambiguous. Looked up from germline, CDR1 is SQVTM and CDR2 is ANQGSEA. The V end was cut by 7 bases, the J end by 3 bases, with 9 bases between. The CDR3 is 12 amino acids. CDR3 amino acids: CSASGPNEKLFF. The DNA for the CDR3 is TGCAGCGCGTCAGGTCCTAATGAAAAACTGTTTTTT. Full variable domain (remainder filled in from reference TRBV29-1 and TRBJ1-4): SAVISQKPSRDICQRGTSLTIQCQVDSQVTMMFWYRQQPGQSLTLIATANQGSEATYESGFVIDKFPISRPNLTFSTLTVSNMSPEDSSIYLCSASGPNEKLFFGSGTQLSVL.

The genes are TRBV2 and TRBJ2-7; 9 bases align to TRBD2. V lost 8 bases, J lost 5 bases, and 19 bases stayed unmatched. Per the germline V gene, CDR1 is SNHLY and CDR2 is FYNNEI. The length of the CDR3 is 17 residues. In DNA, the CDR3 is TGTGCCAGCTCAGTACGGACGCTTAGCGGGAGTGGCCACGAGCAGTACTTC. Translating gives CASSVRTLSGSGHEQYF.

Ten or more counts support this clonotype. The CDR3 protein is CASSPAVTTQYF. The CDR3 DNA reads TGTGCCAGCAGTCCGGCTGTCACGACCCAGTACTTC. The chain recombines TRBV6-1 with TRBJ2-5; D unresolved. The CDR3 runs 12 residues. The germline V gene has CDR1 MNHNS and CDR2 SASEGT. Trimming took 5 bases from V and 7 from J, leaving 11 bases between them.

The chain carries TRBV28 and TRBJ2-7; 15 bases map to TRBD2. J lost 0 bases, V lost 3 bases, and 6 bases had no gene match. Per germline, CDR1 MDHEN and CDR2 SYDVKM. CDR3 size: 18 residues. In DNA, the CDR3 is TGTGCCAGCAGTTTGCCCGGACTAGCGGGAGGGGGCTCCTACGAGCAGTACTTC. As protein: CASSLPGLAGGGSYEQYF.

CDR3 amino acids: CSANKGTGTTKNIQYF. In DNA form, the CDR3 reads TGCAGTGCTAATAAAGGGACAGGGACTACCAAAAACATTCAGTACTTC. The rearrangement joins TRBV20-1 to TRBJ2-4, with 9 bases identical to TRBD1. CDR1 is DFQATT, CDR2 SNEGSKA, per germline (reference sequence). V gave up 4 bases and J gave up 2 bases; unmatched junction bases: 9. The CDR3 contains 16 residues.

This clonotype came up many times. V gene TRBV30 combines with J gene TRBJ2-3; 7 nucleotides agree with TRBD2. The CDR3 is 15 amino acids. CDR1 is GTSNPN and CDR2 is SVGIG in the germline V gene (reference sequence). The ends lost 3 bases at V and 6 bases at J; junction bases unmatched: 12. The CDR3 DNA follows: TGTGCCTGGAGCCCCGGCGGGAGTCGGTCGGATACGCAGTATTTT. This translates into CAWSPGGSRSDTQYF. Full variable domain (missing parts from reference TRBV30 and TRBJ2-3): SQTIHQWPATLVQPVGSPLSLECTVEGTSNPNLYWYRQAAGRGLQLLFYSVGIGQISSEVPQNLSASRPQDRQFILSSKKLLLSDSGFYLCAWSPGGSRSDTQYFGPGTRLTVL.

This clonotype was seen a handful of times. This chain uses TRBV14 with TRBJ2-7; no clear D gene. Trimming pared 0 bases from V and 2 bases from J, leaving 8 bases between. CDR1 SGHDN and CDR2 FVKESK come from the germline V gene. This CDR3 has 14 residues. CDR3 nucleotide sequence: TGTGCCAGCAGCCAAGAACGGAACCCCTACGAGCAGTACTTC. Protein sequence: CASSQERNPYEQYF.

This chain joins TRBV29-1 and TRBJ1-4; the D gene is possibly TRBD1 (5 bases). Germline CDR1 SQVTM, CDR2 ANQGSEA. The CDR3 consists of 17 residues. V lost 8 bases, J lost 2 bases, and 24 bases lay in between. The CDR3 spells CSTSLTGSGGTNEKLFF. As DNA, the CDR3 is TGCAGCACCTCCTTAACAGGTTCTGGTGGGACTAATGAAAAACTGTTTTTT.

In regard to this clonotype: This sequence may be a read error, since a much larger clone differs from it by one base. The chain couples TRBV7-9 to TRBJ1-1; tentative D call: TRBD1 (6 bases). CDR1 is SEHNR and CDR2 is FQNEAQ in the germline V gene (reference sequence). V was clipped by 6 bases and J by 7 bases, with 27 bases between them. This CDR3 is 17 amino acids long. CDR3 in amino acids: CASRLAPSGALGIEAFF. The CDR3 DNA reads as TGTGCCAGCAGACTAGCCCCGTCGGGGGCGCTGGGCATTGAAGCTTTCTTT.

This sequence joins TRBV6-5 and TRBJ2-3; D is ambiguous. V lost 0 bases to trimming and J lost 6 bases, with 7 bases between them. CDR1 is MNHEY and CDR2 is SVGAGI in the germline V gene. The CDR3 contains 13 residues. Here the CDR3 reads CASSYSGLDTQYF. The CDR3 nucleotides read TGTGCCAGCAGTTACTCAGGGCTTGATACGCAGTATTTT.

In its sample, this clonotype was seen many times. The genes are TRBV2 and TRBJ2-1; D may be TRBD1 or TRBD2 (5 bases each). Germline V gives CDR1 SNHLY, CDR2 FYNNEI. The CDR3 runs 12 residues. The V gene lost 7 bases and the J gene lost 15 bases, with 19 bases spanning the gap. CDR3 sequence reads: CASTEHGAQGFF. The CDR3 DNA reads as TGTGCCAGCACCGAACACGGGGCCCAGGGGTTCTTC.

The CDR3 DNA sequence: TGTGCCAGCAGCCAAATCGCCGCGTCCAACAATGAGCAGTTCTTC. Encoded protein: CASSQIAASNNEQFF. V usage is TRBV4-2 and J usage is TRBJ2-1; D uncertain. Trimming took 2 bases from V and 5 from J, leaving 13 bases between them. The CDR3 has 15 residues. Germline CDR1 LGHNA, CDR2 YNFKEQ.

This clonotype was seen repeatedly, ten times or more. The V gene is TRBV20-1, the J gene TRBJ2-1, with TRBD2 matching 7 bases. Germline V gives CDR1 DFQATT, CDR2 SNEGSKA (reference sequence). The length of the CDR3 is 15 residues. V was clipped by 0 bases and J by 6 bases; unmatched bases: 8. The CDR3 DNA follows: TGCAGTGCTAGAGACGGGACTATGGACGGCAATGAGCAGTTCTTC. This encodes CSARDGTMDGNEQFF.

Many counts were recorded for this clonotype. The chain is built from TRBV5-1 and TRBJ2-1, with D possibly TRBD2 on 6 matching bases. Trimming took off 0 bases at V and 7 bases at J, with 23 bases between the two ends. This CDR3 contains 18 residues. Germline V gene lookup returns CDR1 SGHRS and CDR2 YFSETQ. The CDR3 is CASSLGVGGTRRWNEQFF. CDR3 coding DNA: TGCGCCAGCAGCTTGGGAGTTGGCGGGACCCGACGATGGAATGAGCAGTTCTTC. The entire variable domain, with the rest obtained from reference TRBV5-1 and TRBJ2-1, is as follows: KAGVTQTPRYLIKTRGQQVTLSCSPISGHRSVSWYQQTPGQGLQFLFEYFSETQRNKGNFPGRFSGRQFSNSRSEMNVSTLELGDSALYLCASSLGVGGTRRWNEQFFGPGTRLTVL.

In this sample, this clonotype turned up a few times. CDR3 DNA sequence: TGTGCCAGCAGCCGGGGAGTGGGTGAAAAACTGTTTTTT. This codes for CASSRGVGEKLFF. The chain is built from TRBV7-2 and TRBJ1-4, with D uncertain. CDR1 is SGHTA, CDR2 FQGNSA, per germline. The CDR3 spans 13 residues. The V and J ends lost 5 bases and 7 bases respectively, with 11 bases between them.

In regard to this clonotype: At one boundary the junction diverges from the germline segment, which might be a read error. The chain combines TRBV18 with TRBJ2-7; TRBD1 aligns across 10 bases. The CDR3 extends over 14 amino acids. Germline CDR1 and CDR2: KGHSH and LQKENI. The CDR3 nucleotides are TGTGCCGGCTCAAACCGGGACAGGGGACGCGAGCAATACTTC. It is translated as CAGSNRDRGREQYF.

This clonotype was picked up many times. The rearrangement uses TRBV20-1 and TRBJ2-1, with D possibly being TRBD2 (5 bases). Germline CDR1 DFQATT, CDR2 SNEGSKA (reference sequence). The CDR3 loop spans 14 amino acids. The V gene lost 4 bases and the J gene lost 5 bases, with 15 bases spanning the gap. The CDR3 loop is CSANGLGKHNEQFF. The CDR3 coding sequence is TGCAGTGCTAACGGACTGGGTAAACACAATGAGCAGTTCTTC.